The next 23 T cell receptor beta chains were all read from a single sample in a study of T-cell reconstitution after alpha-beta-depleted transplantation in children. Preparation of the TCRbeta library was carried out with unique molecular identifiers. TCRdb reprocessed the PCR reads with MiXCR, giving one entry per CDR3 protein. The sample includes approximately 350,000 distinct CDR3 sequences, about 16% seen only once; the top ten take approximately 38%. Sequencing used PBMCs, mostly from graft donor cells, obtained 360 days after TCRalphabeta/CD19-depleted stem cell transplant. The receptors were sampled from a male patient under 10 years old who had a stem cell transplant for acute lymphoblastic leukemia, so the T cells may come from the graft donor.

This clonotype was counted only a few times. The chain couples TRBV5-5 to TRBJ2-3; D is ambiguous. Germline values: CDR1 SGHKS, CDR2 YYEKEE (reference sequence). The CDR3 consists of 15 residues. V was cut by 1 base and J by 7 bases, with 16 bases left in between. CDR3 in amino acids: CASSLQELPANTQYF. Written as DNA, the CDR3 is TGTGCCAGCAGCTTGCAGGAGCTCCCAGCAAATACGCAGTATTTT.

This clonotype was picked up a small number of times. The J gene is TRBJ2-4, the V gene TRBV15, with D perhaps TRBD2 (5 bases). The CDR3 spans 15 residues. Germline CDR1 LNHNV, CDR2 YYDKDF (reference sequence). V was trimmed by 1 base and J by 7 bases, leaving 14 bases between them. CDR3 residues: CATSRVGSASNIQYF. CDR3 DNA: TGTGCCACCAGCAGAGTGGGGAGCGCTTCGAACATTCAGTACTTC.

The chain uses TRBV5-5 and TRBJ2-7; TRBD1 or TRBD2 may be the D gene (6 bases each). The germline gives CDR1 SGHKS, CDR2 YYEKEE (reference sequence). V lost 4 bases and J 0 bases, leaving 20 bases between the germline ends. The CDR3 extends over 17 amino acids. The DNA for the CDR3 is TGTGCCAGCAGCCCCGGGGGCACTTCCTCAATCTCCTACGAGCAGTACTTC. As protein: CASSPGGTSSISYEQYF.

As concerns this clonotype: A read error may produce the germline difference seen at one junction end. This chain joins TRBV7-7 and TRBJ2-1, with 8 bases that match TRBD1. This CDR3 region has 16 residues. CDR1 is SSHAT and CDR2 is FNYEAQ in the germline V gene (reference sequence). Here the CDR3 reads CASSLVYQGAYNEQFF. CDR3 nucleotides: TGTGCTAGCAGCTTAGTATACCAGGGGGCTTACAATGAGCAGTTCTTC.

The sample holds many counts of this clonotype. The chain links TRBV28 to TRBJ2-7; D uncertain. V lost 7 bases to trimming and J lost 7 bases, with 17 bases between them. Germline V CDR1 and CDR2: MDHEN, SYDVKM. CDR3 length: 13 residues. CDR3 nucleotides: TGTGCCAGCAATCAAGTGTTCTTGGAAGAGCAGTACTTC. It specifies CASNQVFLEEQYF.

This chain uses TRBV7-3 with TRBJ2-3; 14 bases are a match to TRBD2. The ends lost 5 bases at V and 4 bases at J; junction bases unmatched: 8. This CDR3 has 17 residues. CDR1 and CDR2 (germline): SGHTA, FQGTGA. CDR3: CASSPTPGLAGADTQYF. As DNA, the CDR3 is TGTGCCAGCAGCCCAACTCCGGGACTAGCGGGAGCAGATACGCAGTATTTT.

This clonotype was picked up a small number of times. The chain links TRBV28 to TRBJ2-7; tentative D call: TRBD2 (5 bases). The CDR3 runs 14 residues. Germline V lookup: CDR1 MDHEN, CDR2 SYDVKM. V dropped 3 bases and J dropped 2 bases, with 11 bases sitting between them. DNA of the CDR3: TGTGCCAGCAGTTTTCGGGAATCCCCCTACGAGCAGTACTTC. It translates to CASSFRESPYEQYF. Together with reference TRBV28 and TRBJ2-7, the CDR3 gives the full variable domain: DVKVTQSSRYLVKRTGEKVFLECVQDMDHENMFWYRQDPGLGLRLIYFSYDVKMKEKGDIPEGYSVSREKKERFSLILESASTNQTSMYLCASSFRESPYEQYFGPGTRLTVT.

The chain uses TRBV9 and TRBJ1-1; no clear D. Germline V CDR1 and CDR2: SGDLS, YYNGEE. The CDR3 is 12 amino acids. Between the trimmed V and J ends, which lost 1 base and 7 bases, there was a span of 8 bases. CDR3 sequence reads: CASSVLNSEAFF. The CDR3 bases are TGTGCCAGCAGCGTACTCAATAGTGAAGCTTTCTTT.

This clonotype was counted a few times. V and J are TRBV12-3 or TRBV12-4 and TRBJ1-4; D gene uncertain. Trimming cost V 3 bases and J 3 bases, with 17 bases left between them. The CDR3 consists of 17 residues. The DNA of the CDR3 is TGTGCCAGCAGTTTGGACCCGGGATGGGTTGCTAATGAAAAACTGTTTTTT. Translation gives CASSLDPGWVANEKLFF.

This clonotype has just a few counts. This sequence joins TRBV7-9 and TRBJ1-1, with 7 bases matching TRBD1. Looked up from germline, CDR1 is SEHNR and CDR2 is FQNEAQ (reference sequence). The CDR3 sequence is 15 residues long. V was clipped by 5 bases and J by 6 bases; unmatched bases: 12. CDR3 nucleotide sequence: TGTGCCAGCAGCCCCACGACAGGGAGGGTCGCTGAAGCTTTCTTT. Its translation is CASSPTTGRVAEAFF.

There are a few counts of this clonotype. The chain carries TRBV9 and TRBJ2-1; TRBD2 matches at 10 bases. Per germline, CDR1 SGDLS and CDR2 YYNGEE. Losses at the gene ends were 4 bases for V and 4 bases for J; bases not matched to a gene: 5. This CDR3 has 15 amino acids. The CDR3 sequence: CASSPLAGDYNEQFF. The CDR3 DNA reads as TGTGCCAGCAGCCCGCTAGCGGGGGATTACAATGAGCAGTTCTTC.

This clonotype was observed a handful of times. The chain has TRBV10-3 and TRBJ2-2, with D maybe TRBD2 (5 bases). The V and J ends lost 8 bases and 2 bases respectively, with 15 bases between them. The CDR3 contains 15 residues. CDR1 ENHRY and CDR2 SYGVKD come from the germline V gene. The CDR3 DNA is TGTGCCATCGGGCGGGTTGTGGGAAACACCGGGGAGCTGTTTTTT. This encodes CAIGRVVGNTGELFF.

At least ten counts were recorded for this clonotype. This chain connects TRBV9 to TRBJ2-1; 10 bases match TRBD1. Germline-derived CDR1 and CDR2 are SGDLS and YYNGEE. This CDR3 has 15 residues. The ends lost 2 bases at V and 5 bases at J; junction bases unmatched: 4. CDR3 region: CASSVGQGSHNEQFF. The CDR3 DNA reads TGTGCCAGCAGCGTGGGACAGGGGAGCCACAATGAGCAGTTCTTC.

V usage is TRBV24-1 and J usage is TRBJ2-1, with TRBD2 matching over 11 bases. V trimming: 4 bases; J trimming: 8 bases; junction bases outside the gene matches: 15. The germline gives CDR1 KGHDR, CDR2 SFDVKD. The CDR3 loop spans 18 amino acids. The CDR3 is CATSDQHPLAGVRDEQFF. The CDR3 DNA reads TGTGCCACCAGTGACCAACATCCACTAGCGGGAGTTCGGGATGAGCAGTTCTTC.

This clonotype came up a few times. The rearrangement joins TRBV4-2 to TRBJ2-1; 8 bases are shared with TRBD2. V lost 5 bases to trimming and J lost 6 bases; unmatched junction nucleotides: 6. CDR1 LGHNA and CDR2 YNFKEQ come from the germline V gene. The CDR3 sequence is 14 residues long. The chain's CDR3 is CASSSRGGSNEQFF. For the CDR3, the DNA is TGTGCCAGCAGCTCTCGGGGGGGGAGCAATGAGCAGTTCTTC.

This clonotype was seen ten or more times. The CDR3 region is CASSLVPGLVSTGELFF. The CDR3 bases are TGTGCCAGCAGCCTAGTGCCGGGACTAGTCTCCACCGGGGAGCTGTTTTTT. The chain has TRBV28 and TRBJ2-2; 8 bases line up with TRBD2. This CDR3 has 17 amino acids. CDR1 MDHEN and CDR2 SYDVKM come from the germline V gene. V shed 6 bases and J 4 bases; nucleotides not matched to a gene: 13.

The rearrangement uses TRBV18 and TRBJ2-7, with 7 bases aligning to TRBD1. The CDR3 is made up of 15 amino acids. Per germline, CDR1 KGHSH and CDR2 LQKENI. After removal of 6 bases from V and 5 bases from J, the junction contained 13 bases not matched to a gene. CDR3 sequence (DNA): TGTGCCAGCTCTCCCGACAGGGAACGTGGAAACGAGCAGTACTTC. Encoded protein: CASSPDRERGNEQYF.

V and J are TRBV7-2 and TRBJ1-5; tentative D call: TRBD1 (5 bases). The CDR3 contains 14 residues. Looked up from germline, CDR1 is SGHTA and CDR2 is FQGNSA. Trimming took off 1 base at V and 6 bases at J, with 10 bases between the two ends. DNA of the CDR3: TGTGCCAGCAGCTTAGACCCGGGGGGTCAGCCCCAGCATTTT. This translates into CASSLDPGGQPQHF.

The sample holds many counts of this clonotype. The genes are TRBV7-2 and TRBJ2-7; D uncertain. Deletions cut 3 bases from V and 3 bases from J, with 9 bases between. Germline lookup yields CDR1 SGHTA and CDR2 FQGNSA. The CDR3 length is 13 residues. The CDR3 loop is CASSFGTRYEQYF. CDR3 nucleotides: TGTGCCAGCAGCTTTGGCACCCGCTACGAGCAGTACTTC.

The table lists this clonotype with a few counts. The rearrangement links TRBV6-2 or TRBV6-3 to TRBJ2-1; TRBD2 might be the D (6 bases). The CDR3 contains 14 residues. The germline V gene has CDR1 MNHEY and CDR2 SVGEGT. V was cut by 6 bases and J by 0 bases, with 9 bases left in between. For the CDR3, the DNA is TGTGCCAGCAGGCGGGACGGCTCCTACAATGAGCAGTTCTTC. It encodes CASRRDGSYNEQFF.

This clonotype was recorded a few times. The chain carries TRBV12-3 or TRBV12-4 and TRBJ1-4; 7 positions match TRBD1. V was pared by 5 bases and J by 10 bases, with 7 bases of the junction left unmatched. This CDR3 has 13 amino acids. The CDR3 protein is CASSPTGPGKLFF. DNA of the CDR3: TGTGCCAGCAGTCCGACAGGGCCTGGAAAACTGTTTTTT.

This rearrangement joins TRBV25-1 to TRBJ2-1, with D perhaps TRBD1 (6 bases). CDR1 and CDR2 (germline): MGHDK, SYGVNS. The CDR3 is 15 residues long. With 5 bases removed from V and 3 bases from J, the gap between germline ends came to 14 bases. This chain's CDR3 is CASSPSDRVYNEQFF. The CDR3, as DNA: TGTGCCAGCAGTCCGTCGGACAGAGTCTACAATGAGCAGTTCTTC.

The chain has TRBV20-1 and TRBJ2-5, with TRBD2 matching 10 bases. Germline loops: CDR1 DFQATT, CDR2 SNEGSKA (reference sequence). With 0 bases clipped from V and 5 bases from J, the junction kept 9 bases outside the gene matches. The length of the CDR3 is 16 residues. The CDR3 DNA reads as TGCAGTGCTAGAGAGGCCGCTAGCGGGAGTCTGGAGACCCAGTACTTC. This gives the protein CSAREAASGSLETQYF.